This T cell receptor beta chain comes out of a study of human T cells and chemical hapten exposure. General observations from the study: The number of TCRs above 1 in 1000 frequency did not change after DPC sensitization.

The germline V gene encodes CDR1 LGHNA and CDR2 YSLEER. CDR3 size: 15 residues. The trim removed 1 base at V and 7 bases at J, leaving 8 bases unmatched. This clonotype was picked up a small number of times. Its antigen is unknown. As to time point: pre-sensitization, week 0. Treatment noted: therapeutic diphenylcyclopropenone sensitization with weekly scalp DPC. In the original analysis: There were a median of around 96,000 TCRs per sample, with a range from roughly 23,224 to 750,000. Via MiXCR, TCRdb re-called the RACE reads, giving one row per CDR3 protein. The V and J calls come from TCRdb's annotation, not from the publication. Of around 120,000 distinct CDR3 sequences detected, roughly 13% appear once; the ten largest clones hold 2.5% to 3%.

Material: whole blood, obtained in connection with sensitization to the hapten diphenylcyclopropenone (DPC). The J gene is TRBJ2-3, the V gene TRBV4-3; TRBD2 matches 7 bases. This receptor was taken from a young woman with alopecia areata. Some clones in this sample may be carry-over from other donors' samples. The CDR3 DNA reads TGCGCCAGCAGCCAAGGAGGCGAGCGGGGTCATACGCAGTATTTT. Translated: CASSQGGERGHTQYF.